The subject of this entry is one T cell receptor (beta chain). The entry originates in a study of blood T cell repertoires in COVID-19. Profiled with immunoSEQ multiplex PCR; TCRdb holds only in-frame clones, not every one. Of 200,000 to 250,000 clones listed, about 85% are singletons. From germline, CDR1 is SGHVS and CDR2 FQNEAQ. Trimming removed 4 bases from V and 2 bases from J, with 15 bases in between. There are 16 residues in the CDR3. This chain uses TRBV7-8 with TRBJ1-5, with D perhaps TRBD1 (6 bases). Source material: peripheral blood. The origin of this receptor is a man aged 40-55 years with acute or convalescent COVID-19. Here the CDR3 reads CASSSRQALGNQPQHF. In nucleotides, the CDR3 is TGTGCCAGCAGCTCCAGACAGGCACTAGGCAATCAGCCCCAGCATTTT.